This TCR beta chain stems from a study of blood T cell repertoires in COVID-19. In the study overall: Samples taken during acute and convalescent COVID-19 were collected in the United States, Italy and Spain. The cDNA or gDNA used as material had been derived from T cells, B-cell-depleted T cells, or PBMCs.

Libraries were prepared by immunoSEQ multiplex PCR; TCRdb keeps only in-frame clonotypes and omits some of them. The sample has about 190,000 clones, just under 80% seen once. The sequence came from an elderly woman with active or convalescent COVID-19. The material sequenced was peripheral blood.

CDR3 nucleotides: TGTGCCAGCAGTTCCTCTATTTCTGAAGCTTTCTTT. Its translation: CASSSSISEAFF. The genes are TRBV28 and TRBJ1-1; D gene ambiguous. This CDR3 has 12 amino acids. Germline CDR1 and CDR2: MDHEN and SYDVKM. V gave up 4 bases and J gave up 6 bases, with 9 bases separating them.